This T cell receptor beta chain was observed in a study of tissue T cells after allogeneic stem cell transplantation. Libraries were prepared by immunoSEQ multiplex PCR; TCRdb keeps only in-frame clonotypes and omits some of them. The data hold about 26,000 clones, with under 95% observed a single time. Details on this clone: The antigen remains unidentified.

General study findings and limits: Anatomically similar tissues had similar TCR repertoires within each patient. Tissue-detected TCR repertoire was only partly captured by blood and spleen T cells.

The germline V gene has CDR1 SGHRS and CDR2 YFSETQ. The CDR3 loop spans 16 amino acids. Losses at the gene ends were 0 bases for V and 7 bases for J; bases not matched to a gene: 5. This specimen consisted of blood, obtained before transplantation. The sequence was collected from a male donor older than 55 who later had graft-versus-host disease after an allogeneic stem cell transplant. The genes are TRBV5-1 and TRBJ2-2; 11 bases match TRBD1. The CDR3 region has the DNA TGCGCCAGCAGCTTGGAGGCGGACAGGGGGCACGGGGAGCTGTTTTTT. Its translation: CASSLEADRGHGELFF.